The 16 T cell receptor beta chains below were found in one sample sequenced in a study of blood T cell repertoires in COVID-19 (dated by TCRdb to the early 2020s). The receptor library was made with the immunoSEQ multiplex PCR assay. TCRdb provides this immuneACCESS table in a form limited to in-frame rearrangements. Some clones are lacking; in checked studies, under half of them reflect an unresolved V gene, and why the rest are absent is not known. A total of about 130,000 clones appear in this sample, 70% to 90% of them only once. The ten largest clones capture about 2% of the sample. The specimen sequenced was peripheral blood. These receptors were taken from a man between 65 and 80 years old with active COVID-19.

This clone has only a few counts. The CDR3 spells CASRLTAGGTQPQHF. The CDR3 DNA sequence: TGTGCCAGCAGATTAACGGCAGGGGGAACTCAGCCCCAGCATTTT. The genes are TRBV5-5 and TRBJ1-5, with 7 bases matching TRBD1. Trimming at V came to 5 bases and at J to 6 bases, leaving 11 bases not matched to a gene. CDR3 size: 15 residues. Germline lookup yields CDR1 SGHKS and CDR2 YYEKEE (reference sequence). The full variable domain, its missing parts supplied by reference TRBV5-5 and TRBJ1-5, is DAGVTQSPTHLIKTRGQQVTLRCSPISGHKSVSWYQQVLGQGPQFIFQYYEKEERGRGNFPDRFSARQFPNYSSELNVNALLLGDSALYLCASRLTAGGTQPQHFGDGTRLSIL.

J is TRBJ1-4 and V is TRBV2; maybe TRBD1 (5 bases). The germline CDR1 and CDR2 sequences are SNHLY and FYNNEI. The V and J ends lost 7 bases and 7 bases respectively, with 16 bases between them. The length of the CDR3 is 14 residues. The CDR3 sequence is CASTPLGGGEKLFF. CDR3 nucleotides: TGTGCCAGCACTCCCCTCGGGGGAGGTGAAAAACTGTTTTTT.

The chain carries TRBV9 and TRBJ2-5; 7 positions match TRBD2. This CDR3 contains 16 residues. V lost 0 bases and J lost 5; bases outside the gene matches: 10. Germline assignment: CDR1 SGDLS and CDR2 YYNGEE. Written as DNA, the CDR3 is TGTGCCAGCAGCGTAGCTGGTGGAGGAGCGGGGGAGACCCAGTACTTC. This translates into CASSVAGGGAGETQYF.

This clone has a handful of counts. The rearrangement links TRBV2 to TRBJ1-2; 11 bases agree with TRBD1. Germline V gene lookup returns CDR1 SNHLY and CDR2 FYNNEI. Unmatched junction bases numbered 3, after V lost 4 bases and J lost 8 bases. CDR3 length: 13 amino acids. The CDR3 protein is CASSGWTGGGYTF. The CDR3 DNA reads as TGTGCCAGCAGTGGATGGACAGGGGGCGGCTACACCTTC.

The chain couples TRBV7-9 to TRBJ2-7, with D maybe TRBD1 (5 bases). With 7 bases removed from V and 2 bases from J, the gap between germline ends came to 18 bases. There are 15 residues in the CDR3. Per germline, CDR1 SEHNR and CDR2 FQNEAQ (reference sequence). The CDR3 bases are TGTGCCAGCACTCGTGGGGCTGGCGCAACCTACGAGCAGTACTTC. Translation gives CASTRGAGATYEQYF.

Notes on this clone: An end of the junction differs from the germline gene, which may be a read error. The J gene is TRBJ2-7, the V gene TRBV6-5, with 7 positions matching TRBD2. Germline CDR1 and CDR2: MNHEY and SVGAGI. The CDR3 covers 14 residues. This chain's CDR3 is CASSSLTSSNEQYF. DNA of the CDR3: TGTGCCAGCAGTTCCCTGACTAGCTCCAACGAGCAGTACTTC.

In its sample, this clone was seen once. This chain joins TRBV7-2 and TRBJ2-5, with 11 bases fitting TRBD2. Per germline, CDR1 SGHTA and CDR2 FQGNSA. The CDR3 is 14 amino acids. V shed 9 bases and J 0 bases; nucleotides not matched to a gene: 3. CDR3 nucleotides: TGTGCCAGTAGCGGGAGGGGGTACCAAGAGACCCAGTACTTC. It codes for CASSGRGYQETQYF.

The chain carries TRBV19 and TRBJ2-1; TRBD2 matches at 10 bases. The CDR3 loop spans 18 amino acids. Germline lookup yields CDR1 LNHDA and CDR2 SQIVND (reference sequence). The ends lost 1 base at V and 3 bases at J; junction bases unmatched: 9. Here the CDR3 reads CASSIVQPGLAFYNEQFF. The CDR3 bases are TGTGCCAGTAGTATAGTACAGCCGGGACTAGCGTTCTACAATGAGCAGTTCTTC.

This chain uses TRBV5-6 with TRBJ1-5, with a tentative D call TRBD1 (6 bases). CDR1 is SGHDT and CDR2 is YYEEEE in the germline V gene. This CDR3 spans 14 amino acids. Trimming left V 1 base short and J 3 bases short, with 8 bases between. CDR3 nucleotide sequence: TGTGCCAGCAGCTTGCAGGGGCCCAATCAGCCCCAGCATTTT. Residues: CASSLQGPNQPQHF.

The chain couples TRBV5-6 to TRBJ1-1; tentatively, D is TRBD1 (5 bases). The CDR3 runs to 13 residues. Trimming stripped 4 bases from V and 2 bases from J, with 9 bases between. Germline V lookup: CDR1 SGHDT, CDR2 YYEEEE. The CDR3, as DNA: TGTGCCAGCAGCCTGACAGTTAACACTGAAGCTTTCTTT. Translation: CASSLTVNTEAFF.

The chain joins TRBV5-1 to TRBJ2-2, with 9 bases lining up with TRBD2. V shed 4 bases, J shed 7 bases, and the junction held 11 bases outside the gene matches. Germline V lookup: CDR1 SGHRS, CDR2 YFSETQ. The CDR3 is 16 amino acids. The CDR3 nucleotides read TGCGCCAGCAGCCCGAGCGGGGGGCGCTTTAACGGGGAGCTGTTTTTT. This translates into CASSPSGGRFNGELFF.

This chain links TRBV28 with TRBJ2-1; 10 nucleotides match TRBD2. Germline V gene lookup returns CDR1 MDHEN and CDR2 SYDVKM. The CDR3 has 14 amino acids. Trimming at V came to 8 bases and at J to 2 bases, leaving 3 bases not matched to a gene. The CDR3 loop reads CASLTSGPYNEQFF. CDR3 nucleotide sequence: TGTGCCAGCCTGACTAGCGGGCCCTACAATGAGCAGTTCTTC.

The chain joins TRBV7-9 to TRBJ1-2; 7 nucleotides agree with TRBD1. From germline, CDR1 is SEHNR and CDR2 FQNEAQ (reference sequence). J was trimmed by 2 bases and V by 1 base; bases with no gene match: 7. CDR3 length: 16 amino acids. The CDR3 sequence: CASSLGGTAVNYGYTF. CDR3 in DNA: TGTGCCAGCAGCTTAGGGGGGACAGCTGTGAACTATGGCTACACCTTC. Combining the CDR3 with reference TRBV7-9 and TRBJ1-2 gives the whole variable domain DTGVSQNPRHKITKRGQNVTFRCDPISEHNRLYWYRQTLGQGPEFLTYFQNEAQLEKSRLLSDRFSAERPKGSFSTLEIQRTEQGDSAMYLCASSLGGTAVNYGYTFGSGTRLTVV.

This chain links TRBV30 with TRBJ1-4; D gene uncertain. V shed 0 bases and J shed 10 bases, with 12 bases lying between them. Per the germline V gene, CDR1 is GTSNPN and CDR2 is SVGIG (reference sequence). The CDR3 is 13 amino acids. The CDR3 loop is CAWSVTGVGKLFF. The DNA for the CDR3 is TGTGCCTGGAGTGTAACCGGGGTTGGAAAACTGTTTTTT.

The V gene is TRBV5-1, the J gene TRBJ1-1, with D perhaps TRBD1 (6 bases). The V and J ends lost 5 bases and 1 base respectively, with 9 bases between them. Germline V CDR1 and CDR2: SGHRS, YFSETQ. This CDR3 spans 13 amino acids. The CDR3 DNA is TGCGCCAGCAGAAGACAGGAGAACACTGAAGCTTTCTTT. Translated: CASRRQENTEAFF.

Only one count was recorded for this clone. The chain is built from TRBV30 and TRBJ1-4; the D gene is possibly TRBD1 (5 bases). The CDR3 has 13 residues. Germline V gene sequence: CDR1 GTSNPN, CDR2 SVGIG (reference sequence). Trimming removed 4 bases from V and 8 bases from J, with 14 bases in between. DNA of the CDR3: TGTGCCTGGACCTCGGGACTAGAAGAAAAACTGTTTTTT. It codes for CAWTSGLEEKLFF. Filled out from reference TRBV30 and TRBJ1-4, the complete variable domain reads SQTIHQWPATLVQPVGSPLSLECTVEGTSNPNLYWYRQAAGRGLQLLFYSVGIGQISSEVPQNLSASRPQDRQFILSSKKLLLSDSGFYLCAWTSGLEEKLFFGSGTQLSVL.